Below, 22 T cell receptor beta chains from the same sample are listed, as sequenced in a study of cytomegalovirus exposure and HLA in healthy donors. The PCR ran on 60 Vbeta and 13 Jbeta primers. Clones were read by immunoSEQ multiplex PCR, and TCRdb kept only the in-frame ones, dropping some. The table has around 120,000 clones, around 73% seen once. Sequenced: PBMCs. These receptors originate from a human donor in good health.

The chain combines TRBV14 with TRBJ2-7; TRBD2 matches at 13 bases. Per the germline V gene, CDR1 is SGHDN and CDR2 is FVKESK. This CDR3 region has 16 residues. The V and J ends lost 1 base and 0 bases, in that order; junction bases with no gene match: 0. CDR3 amino acids: CASSQGTSGGSYEQYF. CDR3 DNA sequence: TGTGCCAGCAGCCAAGGGACTAGCGGGGGCTCCTACGAGCAGTACTTC.

The chain recombines TRBV28 with TRBJ1-5, with D maybe TRBD1 (5 bases). The germline CDR1 and CDR2 sequences are MDHEN and SYDVKM. Between the trimmed V and J ends, which lost 2 bases and 5 bases, there was a span of 7 bases. The CDR3 extends over 13 amino acids. CDR3 DNA sequence: TGTGCCAGCAGTTTAGTGGGGCATCAGCCCCAGCATTTT. It specifies CASSLVGHQPQHF. Together with reference TRBV28 and TRBJ1-5, the CDR3 gives the full variable domain: DVKVTQSSRYLVKRTGEKVFLECVQDMDHENMFWYRQDPGLGLRLIYFSYDVKMKEKGDIPEGYSVSREKKERFSLILESASTNQTSMYLCASSLVGHQPQHFGDGTRLSIL.

V is TRBV18 and J is TRBJ1-4; D unclear. Germline V gene sequence: CDR1 KGHSH, CDR2 LQKENI. V dropped 6 bases and J dropped 3 bases, with 14 bases sitting between them. The CDR3 covers 15 residues. In DNA form, the CDR3 reads TGTGCCAGCTCGGCGCGAGGGATCGCTAATGAAAAACTGTTTTTT. Its translation is CASSARGIANEKLFF.

The chain carries TRBV29-1 and TRBJ1-1, with 7 bases matching TRBD1. The germline CDR1 and CDR2 sequences are SQVTM and ANQGSEA. V was pared by 3 bases and J by 1 base, with 8 bases of the junction left unmatched. The CDR3 spans 15 residues. The chain's CDR3 is CSVEVAGGSNTEAFF. The CDR3 DNA reads as TGCAGCGTTGAGGTCGCAGGGGGATCGAACACTGAAGCTTTCTTT.

J is TRBJ1-2 and V is TRBV29-1, with 10 bases fitting TRBD1. With 3 bases clipped from V and 13 bases from J, the junction kept 17 bases outside the gene matches. Germline CDR1 reads SQVTM; CDR2 reads ANQGSEA. The CDR3 spans 15 residues. The DNA for the CDR3 is TGCAGCGTTGATCAGGTCTCCCCCGGGACAGGGGAAATCACCTTC. Encoded protein: CSVDQVSPGTGEITF.

The CDR3 coding sequence is TGTGCCAGCAGTCTCGGGGTCAGCTCCTACAATGAGCAGTTCTTC. Translated: CASSLGVSSYNEQFF. The chain links TRBV27 to TRBJ2-1; TRBD2 might be the D (5 bases). From germline, CDR1 is MNHEY and CDR2 SMNVEV (reference sequence). The CDR3 contains 15 residues. Trimming left V 5 bases short and J 0 bases short, with 11 bases between.

The chain carries TRBV18 and TRBJ2-3; possibly TRBD1 for D (5 bases). The CDR3 has 15 amino acids. The germline V and J ends were trimmed by 3 bases and 2 bases, with 12 bases remaining between them. Germline lookup yields CDR1 KGHSH and CDR2 LQKENI. The CDR3 loop reads CASSPRQSATDTQYF. The CDR3 DNA reads as TGTGCCAGCTCACCCCGACAGTCGGCCACAGATACGCAGTATTTT.

The chain uses TRBV5-4 and TRBJ2-3; D might be TRBD1 (6 bases). The CDR3 has 14 residues. Germline values: CDR1 SGHNT, CDR2 YYREEE (reference sequence). V was trimmed by 4 bases and J by 0 bases, leaving 9 bases between them. CDR3 protein: CASSRQASTDTQYF. The CDR3 DNA reads as TGTGCCAGCAGCCGACAGGCTAGCACAGATACGCAGTATTTT.

The chain combines TRBV7-8 with TRBJ1-3, with TRBD1 matching 7 bases. The CDR3 runs 16 residues. The V gene's germline CDR1 is SGHVS and CDR2 FQNEAQ. V trimming: 5 bases; J trimming: 0 bases; junction bases outside the gene matches: 7. CDR3 sequence: CASSTGTANSGNTIYF. Here the CDR3 DNA reads TGTGCCAGCAGCACCGGGACAGCTAACTCTGGAAACACCATATATTTT.

The rearrangement uses TRBV10-3 and TRBJ2-5; 15 bases match TRBD2. The V gene end was trimmed by 6 bases and the J gene end by 1 base; junction bases not matched to a gene: 6. Germline loops: CDR1 ENHRY, CDR2 SYGVKD. The CDR3 contains 17 residues. CDR3 region: CAISKGLAGGRQETQYF. CDR3 bases: TGTGCCATCAGCAAGGGACTAGCGGGGGGCCGCCAAGAGACCCAGTACTTC.

This rearrangement joins TRBV28 to TRBJ2-5, with TRBD2 matching 9 bases. This CDR3 has 15 amino acids. Germline lookup yields CDR1 MDHEN and CDR2 SYDVKM. J gave up 5 bases and V 3 bases, and 7 bases lay outside the gene matches. CDR3 in DNA: TGTGCCAGCAGTTTTTTGGCGGGAGGGAGGGAGACCCAGTACTTC. Residues: CASSFLAGGRETQYF.

The sample holds a few counts of this clone. This rearrangement joins TRBV27 to TRBJ1-2; 7 bases fit TRBD1. Looked up from germline, CDR1 is MNHEY and CDR2 is SMNVEV (reference sequence). The trim removed 6 bases at V and 8 bases at J, leaving 12 bases unmatched. This CDR3 spans 14 amino acids. The CDR3 coding sequence is TGTGCCAGCAGGACACAGACAGGGAGTGCGGGCTACACCTTC. Its translation is CASRTQTGSAGYTF.

This clone showed up just a few times. The chain combines TRBV11-2 with TRBJ2-2, with D tentatively TRBD1 (5 bases). CDR1 is SGHAT and CDR2 is FQNNGV in the germline V gene. CDR3 length: 15 residues. V was cut by 5 bases and J by 6 bases, with 16 bases left in between. The DNA of the CDR3 is TGTGCCAGCAGCGGCCTGGGGCAGGTGCCCGGGGAGCTGTTTTTT. It is translated as CASSGLGQVPGELFF.

The chain has TRBV6-1 and TRBJ2-7; no clear D. Trimming pared 5 bases from V and 5 bases from J, leaving 10 bases between. The CDR3 length is 12 residues. CDR1 is MNHNS and CDR2 is SASEGT in the germline V gene. The CDR3 region has the DNA TGTGCCAGCAGTTCCTATTTCAACGAGCAGTACTTC. It yields the protein CASSSYFNEQYF.

The sample holds a few counts of this clone. The rearrangement uses TRBV19 and TRBJ2-7, with D possibly TRBD1 on 6 matching bases. CDR3 size: 15 residues. V was trimmed by 2 bases and J by 2 bases, leaving 13 bases between them. Germline loops: CDR1 LNHDA, CDR2 SQIVND (reference sequence). CDR3 nucleotide sequence: TGTGCCAGTAGTATAAGCAGGGGAGCCGCCTACGAGCAGTACTTC. This sequence encodes CASSISRGAAYEQYF.

The chain links TRBV30 to TRBJ1-6; 8 bases align to TRBD1. CDR1 is GTSNPN and CDR2 is SVGIG in the germline V gene (reference sequence). Germline trimming cut 5 bases from V and 0 bases from J; bases unmatched to any gene: 3. This CDR3 region has 15 residues. The CDR3 DNA sequence: TGTGCCTGGGGGACAGGCAGCTCCTATAATTCACCCCTCCACTTT. It specifies CAWGTGSSYNSPLHF.

The gene calls are TRBV10-3 and TRBJ1-2, with D possibly being TRBD1 (6 bases). Trimming stripped 5 bases from V and 7 bases from J, with 14 bases between. The CDR3 loop spans 13 amino acids. CDR1 ENHRY and CDR2 SYGVKD come from the germline V gene. The DNA for the CDR3 is TGTGCCATCAGTCTCGGGGACAATCGTGGCTACACCTTC. It codes for CAISLGDNRGYTF.

The rearrangement links TRBV7-8 to TRBJ2-5, with 11 bases matching TRBD2. This CDR3 is built from 16 residues. After removal of 5 bases from V and 5 bases from J, the junction contained 10 bases not matched to a gene. Per the germline V gene, CDR1 is SGHVS and CDR2 is FQNEAQ. CDR3 region: CASSPNSGGVGETQYF. The CDR3 DNA reads TGTGCCAGCAGCCCAAATAGCGGGGGGGTTGGGGAGACCCAGTACTTC.

The J gene is TRBJ2-7, the V gene TRBV29-1, with D unresolved. V lost 3 bases and J lost 0, with 12 bases in between. This CDR3 is 14 amino acids long. Germline lookup yields CDR1 SQVTM and CDR2 ANQGSEA. The DNA for the CDR3 is TGCAGCGTTGAGCTTTTGGTCGGCTCCTACGAGCAGTACTTC. Protein product: CSVELLVGSYEQYF.

V usage is TRBV4-2 and J usage is TRBJ1-5; D is possibly TRBD1 (5 bases). CDR3 length: 15 residues. V dropped 1 base and J dropped 7 bases, with 14 bases sitting between them. CDR1 LGHNA and CDR2 YNFKEQ come from the germline V gene. In nucleotides, the CDR3 is TGTGCCAGCAGCCAAGTAGGGGATCCCAACCAGCCCCAGCATTTT. Translating it yields CASSQVGDPNQPQHF.

This chain uses TRBV11-2 with TRBJ1-4, with D possibly matching TRBD1 (6 bases). Trimming removed 0 bases at V and 4 bases at J, with 18 bases between. The CDR3 consists of 18 residues. CDR1 and CDR2 from the germline V gene are SGHAT and FQNNGV. CDR3 in DNA: TGTGCCAGCAGCTTAGAGCGTGTCGGGGGGCGCGTTAATGAAAAACTGTTTTTT. It codes for CASSLERVGGRVNEKLFF.

Worth noting for this clone: One junction end does not reproduce the germline sequence, and a read error may be involved. The gene calls are TRBV25-1 and TRBJ1-2, with 8 nucleotides matching TRBD1. Germline CDR1 reads MGHDK; CDR2 reads SYGVNS. The CDR3 is made up of 15 amino acids. For the CDR3, the DNA is TGTGCCAACAGTGAATTGGACAGGGCGTTCTATGGCTACACCTTC. This encodes CANSELDRAFYGYTF.